The present TCR beta chain was sequenced within a study of CD8 T cells in Susac syndrome. The CDR3 covers 19 residues. Germline V gives CDR1 SEHNR, CDR2 FQNEAQ (reference sequence). V dropped 5 bases and J dropped 5; count of bases not matched to a gene: 14. cDNA came from about 0.51 to 1 ug RNA primed by random hexamers. MiXCR, run by TCRdb on the immunoSEQ multiplex PCR reads, gives a single entry per CDR3 protein. The sample holds 110,000 to 150,000 distinct CDR3 sequences, about 93% seen once. This sequence was found in a human donor in good health. This chain joins TRBV7-9 and TRBJ2-2, with 13 bases lining up with TRBD2. The sequencing input was CD8+ T cells from PBMCs. CDR3 amino acids: CASSPRPGLAGAWTGELFF. As DNA, the CDR3 is TGTGCCAGCAGCCCGAGACCAGGACTAGCGGGAGCATGGACCGGGGAGCTGTTTTTT.